The present T cell receptor (beta chain) was sequenced within a study of identical twins. Germline loops: CDR1 LNHDA, CDR2 SQIVND (reference sequence). The CDR3 has 14 amino acids. Trimming cost V 6 bases and J 4 bases, with 15 bases left between them. In its sample, this clonotype was seen many times. As yet, its antigen is unknown. Study results and limitations: Twin-shared out-of-frame alpha sequences showed excess low generation probability.

Among all donors, each was a healthy Caucasian. It was template switching that added a universal primer site, and there were unique molecular identifiers on the cDNA. TCRdb fed the 5' RACE reads into MiXCR, producing one record per CDR3 protein. The data hold about 900,000 distinct CDR3 sequences, with over 9% observed a single time. These same data were also listed under a study on yellow fever vaccine responses in identical twins.

Sequencing input: PBMCs. The receptor was isolated from a woman between 18 and 29 years old in good health. V and J are TRBV19 and TRBJ1-1; D is unclear. The CDR3 reads CASSLTEYRTEAFF. The DNA for the CDR3 is TGTGCCAGTAGCTTGACGGAGTATCGCACTGAAGCTTTCTTT.